This entry concerns a single T cell receptor beta chain. The germline V and J ends were trimmed by 6 bases and 5 bases, with 13 bases remaining between them. In germline, CDR1 is GTSNPN, CDR2 SVGIG (reference sequence). CDR3 size: 13 residues. As processed by the authors: Because ImmunoSEQ provided only junction sequences with no quality scores, the filtering differed. TCRdb's table, derived via immunoSEQ multiplex PCR, lists solely in-frame clones and lacks some. The V and J calls and clone size are taken from that table; D and trimming were inferred from the DNA. The table lists some 2.1 million clones, 85% to 95% of them singletons. This sample was taken from a study of shared clonotypes between healthy human individuals.

J is TRBJ2-2 and V is TRBV30; perhaps D is TRBD1 or TRBD2 (5 bases each). This receptor was identified in a man younger than 35 in good health. Input material: naive CD4+ T cells sorted from blood. The subset denotes: CD45RA+ positively selected. CDR3 loop: CACRDGDTGELFF. The CDR3 DNA reads TGTGCCTGCAGGGACGGGGATACCGGGGAGCTGTTTTTT.